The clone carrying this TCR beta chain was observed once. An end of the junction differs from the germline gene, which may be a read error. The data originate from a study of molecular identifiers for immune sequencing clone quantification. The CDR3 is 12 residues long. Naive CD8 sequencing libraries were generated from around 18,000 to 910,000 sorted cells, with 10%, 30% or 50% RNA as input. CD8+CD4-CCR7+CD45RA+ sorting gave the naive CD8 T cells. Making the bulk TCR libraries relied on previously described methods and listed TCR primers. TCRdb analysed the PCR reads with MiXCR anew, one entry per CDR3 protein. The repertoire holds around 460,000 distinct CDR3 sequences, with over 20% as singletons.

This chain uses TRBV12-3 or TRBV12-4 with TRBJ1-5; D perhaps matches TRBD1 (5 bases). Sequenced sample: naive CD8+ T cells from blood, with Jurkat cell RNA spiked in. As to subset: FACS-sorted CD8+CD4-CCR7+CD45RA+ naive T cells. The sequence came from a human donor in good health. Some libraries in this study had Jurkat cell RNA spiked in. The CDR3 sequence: CASSLGDQPQRF. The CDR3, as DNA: TGTGCCAGCAGTTTGGGGGATCAGCCCCAGCGTTTT.